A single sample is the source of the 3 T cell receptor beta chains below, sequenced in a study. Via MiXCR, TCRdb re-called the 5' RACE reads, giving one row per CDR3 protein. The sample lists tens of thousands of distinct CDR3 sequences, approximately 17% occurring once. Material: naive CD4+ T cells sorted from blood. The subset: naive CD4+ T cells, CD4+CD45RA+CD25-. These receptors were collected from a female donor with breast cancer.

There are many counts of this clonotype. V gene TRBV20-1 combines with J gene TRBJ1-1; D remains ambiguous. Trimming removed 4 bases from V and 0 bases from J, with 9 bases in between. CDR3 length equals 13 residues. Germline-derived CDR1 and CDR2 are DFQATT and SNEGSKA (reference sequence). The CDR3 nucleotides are TGCAGTGCTATGTCTGGTATGAACACTGAAGCTTTCTTT. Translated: CSAMSGMNTEAFF.

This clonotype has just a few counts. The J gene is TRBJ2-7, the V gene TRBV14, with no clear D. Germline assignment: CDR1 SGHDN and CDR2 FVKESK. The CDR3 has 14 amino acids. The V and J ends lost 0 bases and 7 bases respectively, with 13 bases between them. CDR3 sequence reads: CASSQEAGGREQYF. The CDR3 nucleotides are TGTGCCAGCAGCCAAGAAGCCGGCGGACGAGAGCAGTACTTC.

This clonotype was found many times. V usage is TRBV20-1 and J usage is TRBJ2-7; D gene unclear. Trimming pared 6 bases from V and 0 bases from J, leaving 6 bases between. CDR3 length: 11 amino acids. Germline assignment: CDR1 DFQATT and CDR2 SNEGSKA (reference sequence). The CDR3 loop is CSADSSYEQYF. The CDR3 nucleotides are TGCAGTGCCGATAGCTCCTACGAGCAGTACTTC.